These 17 T cell receptor beta chains originate from one sample sequenced in a study of vaccination effects on CD4 cells after COVID-19 (dated by TCRdb to between 2022 and 2023). In the ViraFEST assay, PBMC were stimulated with viral peptide pools, and antigen-specific CD4+ T cell clonotypes were then identified by expansion using TCR sequencing. After 10 days of culture, CD4+ T cells were isolated with the EasySep CD4+ T cell isolation kit. None of the healthy vaccine recipients had a prior SARS-CoV-2 infection, which was confirmed by nucleocapsid antibody tests that came back negative both before and after vaccination. Libraries were made using the immunoSEQ multiplex PCR assay. TCRdb holds this immuneACCESS table with in-frame rearrangements only. Some clones are missing; in checked studies, unresolved V genes explain under half, and the rest has no known cause. Present in this sample are 37,000 or so clones, about 70% of which were seen just once. The ten largest clones take up under 15% of the sample.

For these receptors, no antigen is known. The source material was CD4+ T cells from PBMCs cultured with HCoV-OC43 spike peptides, sampled before COVID-19 vaccination. This specimen's cell subset or site label, interpreted: HCoV-OC43 spike overlapping peptide pool stimulation. Source of these receptors: a human donor who received a COVID-19 vaccine.

This chain connects TRBV2 to TRBJ2-7, with TRBD2 matching over 9 bases. The CDR3 loop spans 14 amino acids. Trimming at V came to 6 bases and at J to 4 bases, leaving 7 bases not matched to a gene. In germline, CDR1 is SNHLY, CDR2 FYNNEI. DNA of the CDR3: TGTGCCAGCAGGGACCTAGCGGGACCTTACGAGCAGTACTTC. Its translation: CASRDLAGPYEQYF.

The chain recombines TRBV12-5 with TRBJ2-3; no definite D call. V shed 0 bases and J shed 10 bases, with 11 bases lying between them. CDR3 length equals 13 residues. The germline V gene has CDR1 LGHNT and CDR2 FRNRAP. This chain's CDR3 is CASGLVQESPQYF. The CDR3 region has the DNA TGTGCTAGTGGTTTGGTCCAGGAGAGTCCGCAGTATTTT.

The chain carries TRBV5-4 and TRBJ1-2; TRBD1 matches at 7 bases. In germline, CDR1 is SGHNT, CDR2 YYREEE (reference sequence). Trimming cost V 0 bases and J 4 bases; bases outside gene matches: 3. The CDR3 is made up of 14 amino acids. The CDR3 DNA follows: TGTGCCAGCAGCTTGGGAGGGGGCGGCTATGGCTACACCTTC. It encodes CASSLGGGGYGYTF.

This clone was counted once. The chain links TRBV18 to TRBJ2-5; D is perhaps TRBD1 (5 bases). The V gene lost 4 bases and the J gene lost 2 bases, with 14 bases spanning the gap. Germline assignment: CDR1 KGHSH and CDR2 LQKENI. The CDR3 has 15 amino acids. CDR3 in amino acids: CASSHSDRIQETQYF. The CDR3 coding sequence is TGTGCCAGCTCACACTCCGACAGAATTCAAGAGACCCAGTACTTC. The complete variable domain, with remaining parts taken from reference TRBV18 and TRBJ2-5, reads NAGVMQNPRHLVRRRGQEARLRCSPMKGHSHVYWYRQLPEEGLKFMVYLQKENIIDESGMPKERFSAEFPKEGPSILRIQQVVRGDSAAYFCASSHSDRIQETQYFGPGTRLLVL.

This sequence joins TRBV6-4 and TRBJ2-1; tentative D call: TRBD2 (6 bases). The germline V gene encodes CDR1 MRHNA and CDR2 SNTAGT. V lost 6 bases to trimming and J lost 3 bases, with 12 bases between them. The CDR3 is made up of 14 amino acids. The CDR3 DNA is TGTGCCAGCAGCCGGGAGATGAGCTACAATGAGCAGTTCTTC. Translating it yields CASSREMSYNEQFF.

The chain has TRBV5-8 and TRBJ1-3; TRBD1 matches at 7 bases. The V and J ends lost 4 bases and 4 bases, in that order; junction bases with no gene match: 5. From germline, CDR1 is SGHTS and CDR2 YDEGEE. The CDR3 loop spans 14 amino acids. CDR3 protein: CASSAGQLGNTIYF. In DNA form, the CDR3 reads TGTGCCAGCAGCGCGGGACAGTTAGGAAACACCATATATTTT.

This clone was recorded a few times. V gene TRBV6-1 combines with J gene TRBJ2-3, with 15 positions matching TRBD2. Germline V lookup: CDR1 MNHNS, CDR2 SASEGT. The CDR3 runs 18 residues. V lost 2 bases to trimming and J lost 2 bases; unmatched junction nucleotides: 5. DNA for the CDR3: TGTGCCAGCAGTGAATTTGGACTAGCGGGAGGGGTCACAGATACGCAGTATTTT. Protein sequence: CASSEFGLAGGVTDTQYF.

This chain connects TRBV25-1 to TRBJ2-1; TRBD2 matches 8 bases. Trimming took 3 bases from V and 5 from J; bases not matched to a gene: 9. This CDR3 spans 16 amino acids. Germline V gives CDR1 MGHDK, CDR2 SYGVNS. CDR3 residues: CASSDPRGGVNNEQFF. In nucleotides, the CDR3 is TGTGCCAGCAGTGACCCCCGGGGGGGCGTCAACAATGAGCAGTTCTTC.

Here the CDR3 DNA reads TGTGCCAGCAGCCAAGAAGGCAGAACCGGGGAGCTGTTTTTT. It codes for CASSQEGRTGELFF. The V gene is TRBV3-1 (or the pseudogene TRBV3-2), the J gene TRBJ2-2; D is uncertain. Trimming removed 0 bases at V and 5 bases at J, with 7 bases between. Per the germline V gene, CDR1 is LGHDT and CDR2 is YNNKEL (reference sequence). The CDR3 runs 14 residues.

This clone was seen only once. The chain recombines TRBV7-2 with TRBJ2-4; TRBD2 aligns across 8 bases. Germline-derived CDR1 and CDR2 are SGHTA and FQGNSA. This CDR3 has 15 residues. Trimming removed 5 bases from V and 6 bases from J; junction bases left unmatched: 9. CDR3 in DNA: TGTGCCAGCAGCATCGTAGCGGGACGGGGAAACATTCAGTACTTC. This translates into CASSIVAGRGNIQYF.

A few counts support this clone. The chain uses TRBV4-1 and TRBJ1-2, with a tentative D call TRBD1 (6 bases). Trimming removed 4 bases from V and 0 bases from J, with 15 bases in between. CDR1 MGHRA and CDR2 YSYEKL come from the germline V gene. CDR3 size: 16 residues. CDR3 sequence: CASSLGGGQANYGYTF. CDR3 coding DNA: TGCGCCAGCAGCCTGGGTGGGGGACAAGCTAACTATGGCTACACCTTC.

A few counts support this clone. The chain has TRBV9 and TRBJ2-5; D could derive from TRBD1 or TRBD2 (5 bases each). V was cut by 3 bases and J by 2 bases, with 11 bases left in between. The germline CDR1 and CDR2 sequences are SGDLS and YYNGEE. This CDR3 is 14 amino acids long. CDR3 loop: CASSAGTIQETQYF. In DNA, the CDR3 is TGTGCCAGCAGCGCCGGGACCATTCAAGAGACCCAGTACTTC.

The sample holds one count of this clone. CDR3 protein: CASSYPSDTQYF. CDR3 sequence (DNA): TGTGCCAGCAGTTACCCTTCAGATACGCAGTATTTT. V gene TRBV6-5 combines with J gene TRBJ2-3; D remains ambiguous. The CDR3 sequence is 12 residues long. Germline V gives CDR1 MNHEY, CDR2 SVGAGI. The V gene lost 2 bases and the J gene lost 4 bases, with 4 bases spanning the gap.

The chain has TRBV3-1 (or the pseudogene TRBV3-2) and TRBJ2-6; the D is unclear. The CDR3 length is 15 residues. V was trimmed by 1 base and J by 0 bases, leaving 4 bases between them. CDR1 is LGHDT and CDR2 is YNNKEL in the germline V gene (reference sequence). The CDR3 loop is CASSQGTSGANVLTF. The CDR3 bases are TGTGCCAGCAGCCAAGGGACCTCTGGGGCCAACGTCCTGACTTTC.

V gene TRBV30 combines with J gene TRBJ1-1, with D unclear. Trimming pared 1 base from V and 4 bases from J, leaving 22 bases between. This CDR3 has 17 residues. In germline, CDR1 is GTSNPN, CDR2 SVGIG (reference sequence). The CDR3 region is CAWSGFGFSSLITEAFF. Here the CDR3 DNA reads TGTGCCTGGAGTGGTTTCGGCTTCTCCAGTCTGATCACTGAAGCTTTCTTT. The variable domain in full, completed from reference TRBV30 and TRBJ1-1, reads SQTIHQWPATLVQPVGSPLSLECTVEGTSNPNLYWYRQAAGRGLQLLFYSVGIGQISSEVPQNLSASRPQDRQFILSSKKLLLSDSGFYLCAWSGFGFSSLITEAFFGQGTRLTVV.

The chain employs TRBV25-1 and TRBJ2-3; TRBD1 matches at 7 bases. V dropped 1 base and J dropped 4; count of bases not matched to a gene: 8. This CDR3 has 16 amino acids. The germline gives CDR1 MGHDK, CDR2 SYGVNS. CDR3 coding DNA: TGTGCCAGCAGTGAATCGTCAGGGGGACATCCAGATACGCAGTATTTT. Translating gives CASSESSGGHPDTQYF.

The V and J genes are TRBV5-1 and TRBJ1-1, with TRBD1 as a possible D gene (5 bases). Trimming removed 5 bases at V and 1 base at J, with 6 bases between. The CDR3 is 12 residues long. Germline CDR1 SGHRS, CDR2 YFSETQ. The CDR3 protein is CASRQGNTEAFF. For the CDR3, the DNA is TGCGCCAGCAGGCAGGGGAACACTGAAGCTTTCTTT.